This TCR beta chain was recovered during a study of cytomegalovirus exposure and HLA in healthy donors. Regarding donors, all were healthy bone marrow donors. Findings and limits, study-wide: According to a later analysis, most TCR beta chains associated with CMV appeared HLA-restricted.

Germline lookup yields CDR1 SGHNT and CDR2 YYREEE (reference sequence). The CDR3 is 14 residues long. Trimming removed 4 bases from V and 7 bases from J, with 15 bases in between. This clone was seen only a few times. The antigen remains undetermined. PCR primers comprised 60 Vbeta and 13 Jbeta primers. Sequenced by immunoSEQ multiplex PCR; TCRdb stores in-frame clones only, minus some. The repertoire holds about 140,000 clones, with just under 85% as singletons. The chain couples TRBV5-4 to TRBJ1-5; the D gene is possibly TRBD1 (6 bases). This TCR derives from a young man in good health and CMV-seropositive. The sample was PBMCs. The CDR3 coding sequence is TGTGCCAGCAGCATACAGGGAGAAAACCAGCCCCAGCATTTT. Its protein is CASSIQGENQPQHF. The full variable domain, with the rest looked up from reference TRBV5-4 and TRBJ1-5, is ETGVTQSPTHLIKTRGQQVTLRCSSQSGHNTVSWYQQALGQGPQFIFQYYREEENGRGNFPPRFSGLQFPNYSSELNVNALELDDSALYLCASSIQGENQPQHFGDGTRLSIL.